The sequence of this T cell receptor (beta chain) was determined in a study of T cells in Graves' hyperthyroidism and ophthalmopathy. Study as a whole: Pretreatment peripheral blood was obtained at initial diagnosis.

The germline gives CDR1 MDHEN, CDR2 SYDVKM. The CDR3 covers 14 residues. Germline trimming cut 2 bases from V and 8 bases from J; bases unmatched to any gene: 6. What was amplified from RNA transcripts were TCR beta CDR3 regions. A first-round RT-PCR of the TCR CDR3 used the HTBI primer set. Each CDR3 protein is one row after TCRdb ran MiXCR on the multiplex PCR reads. The sample contains 500,000 to 650,000 distinct CDR3 sequences, about 15% of which appear only once. Newly diagnosed patients aged 18 to 65 had hyperthyroidism of under 2 months' duration. The authors obtained PBMCs from over 8 ml of fresh peripheral blood. This clonotype was counted many times.

Material for sequencing was blood. The clonotype originates from a woman between 35 and 50 years old with Graves' hyperthyroidism. The V gene is TRBV28, the J gene TRBJ1-2; 9 nucleotides line up with TRBD1. The CDR3 sequence: CASSLLGQGKGYTF. The CDR3 DNA is TGTGCCAGCAGTTTACTCGGACAGGGGAAAGGCTACACCTTC.